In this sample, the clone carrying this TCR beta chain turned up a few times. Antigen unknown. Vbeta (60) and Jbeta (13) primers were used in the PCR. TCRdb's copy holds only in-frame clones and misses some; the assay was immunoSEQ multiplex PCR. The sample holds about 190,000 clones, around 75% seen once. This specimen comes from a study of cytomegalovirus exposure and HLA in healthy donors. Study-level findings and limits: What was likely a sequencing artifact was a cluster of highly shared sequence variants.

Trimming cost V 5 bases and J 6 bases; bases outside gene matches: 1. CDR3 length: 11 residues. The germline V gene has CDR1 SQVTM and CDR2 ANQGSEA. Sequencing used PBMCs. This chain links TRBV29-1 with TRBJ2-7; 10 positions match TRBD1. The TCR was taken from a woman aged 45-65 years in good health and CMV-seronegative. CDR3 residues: CSVRTGGEQYF. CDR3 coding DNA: TGCAGCGTTCGGACAGGGGGCGAGCAGTACTTC.